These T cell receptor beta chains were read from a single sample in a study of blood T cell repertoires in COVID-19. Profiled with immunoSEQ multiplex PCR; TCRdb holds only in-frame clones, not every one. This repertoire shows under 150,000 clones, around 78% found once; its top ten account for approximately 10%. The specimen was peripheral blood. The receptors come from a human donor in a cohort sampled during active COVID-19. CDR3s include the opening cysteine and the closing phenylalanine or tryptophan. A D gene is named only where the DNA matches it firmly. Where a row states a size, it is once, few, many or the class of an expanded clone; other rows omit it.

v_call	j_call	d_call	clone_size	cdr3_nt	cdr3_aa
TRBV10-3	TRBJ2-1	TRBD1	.	TGTGCCATCAGTGAGTCAGGACAGGGGGCTATATACAATGAGCAGTTCTTC	CAISESGQGAIYNEQFF
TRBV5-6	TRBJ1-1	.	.	TGTGCCAGCAGCTTGGCGCTTGGCAGCACTGAAGCTTTCTTT	CASSLALGSTEAFF
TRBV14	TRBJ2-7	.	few	TGTGCCAGCAGCCGTGCGCCCTACGAGCAGTACTTC	CASSRAPYEQYF
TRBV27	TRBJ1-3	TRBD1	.	TGTGCCAGCAGTTCGGCCGGGACAGGGGGCCTTTGGGGTGGAAACACCATATATTTT	CASSSAGTGGLWGGNTIYF
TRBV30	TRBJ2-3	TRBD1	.	TGTGCCTGGATGACAGGGGGCTTTGTAGATACGCAGTATTTT	CAWMTGGFVDTQYF
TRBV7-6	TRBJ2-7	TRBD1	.	TGTGCCAGCAGCTTAGTCGGGCACCGGGACAGTCCCTACGAGCAGTACTTC	CASSLVGHRDSPYEQYF
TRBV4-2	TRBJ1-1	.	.	TGTGCCAGCTACCGACAGCTGGGGATGAACACTGAAGCTTTCTTT	CASYRQLGMNTEAFF
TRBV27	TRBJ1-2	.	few	TGTGCCAGCAGTTTATCGAGGGGAGGCGGCTATGGCTACACCTTC	CASSLSRGGGYGYTF
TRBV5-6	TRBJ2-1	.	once	TGTGCCAGCAGCTTGGAATATATTACAATTGAGCAGTTCTTC	CASSLEYITIEQFF
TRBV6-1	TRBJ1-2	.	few	TGTGCCAGCAGTGAAGAATCAGGGATCTATGGCTACACCTTC	CASSEESGIYGYTF
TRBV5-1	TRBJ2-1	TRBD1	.	TGCGCCAGCAGCCCCGGGACAGGGGGCAAAGATGAGCAGTTCTTC	CASSPGTGGKDEQFF
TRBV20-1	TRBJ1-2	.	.	TGCAGTGCTAGTAGGTCTCATACACAGGGAACGGGGGGCTACACCTTC	CSASRSHTQGTGGYTF
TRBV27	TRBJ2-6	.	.	TGTGCCAGCAGTGGACAGACCCCAGCTGGGGCCAACGTCCTGACTTTC	CASSGQTPAGANVLTF
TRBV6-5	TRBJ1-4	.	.	TGTGCCAGCAGTTACTCTTACACAACTAATGAAAAACTGTTTTTT	CASSYSYTTNEKLFF
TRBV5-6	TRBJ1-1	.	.	TGTGCCAGCAGCCGGGGGGCAGTTAGAAGGGCTTTCTTT	CASSRGAVRRAFF
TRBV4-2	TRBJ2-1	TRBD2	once	TGTGCCAGCAGCCACTCCGGGACTAGCGGGGGGAATGAGCAGTTCTTC	CASSHSGTSGGNEQFF
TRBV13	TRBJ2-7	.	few	TGTGCCAGCAGCTTATCGTCCTACGAGCAGTACTTC	CASSLSSYEQYF
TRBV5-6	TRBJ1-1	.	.	TGTGCCAGCAGCTACTTGAACACTGAAGCTTTCTTT	CASSYLNTEAFF
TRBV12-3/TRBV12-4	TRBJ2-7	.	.	TGTGCCAGCAGCCTCGGGACACCGGAGGAGCAGTACTTC	CASSLGTPEEQYF
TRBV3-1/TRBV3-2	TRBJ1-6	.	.	TGTGCCAGCAGCCATGGACAGTTGGTACGTTCACCCCTCCACTTT	CASSHGQLVRSPLHF
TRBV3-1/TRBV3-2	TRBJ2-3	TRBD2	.	TGTGCCAGCAGCCAAGAACGGGCTAGCGGGGGGACAGATACGCAGTATTTT	CASSQERASGGTDTQYF
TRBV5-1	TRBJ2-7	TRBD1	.	TGCGCCAGCAGCTGGGACAGGGAGTACGAGCAGTACTTC	CASSWDREYEQYF
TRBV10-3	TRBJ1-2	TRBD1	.	TGTGCCATCTTGGGGTGGACAGGGGACTATGGCTACACCTTC	CAILGWTGDYGYTF
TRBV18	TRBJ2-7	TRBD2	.	TGTGCCAGCTCACCCCTACTAGCGAGCGCCGACGAGCAGTACTTC	CASSPLLASADEQYF
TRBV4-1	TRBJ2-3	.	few	TGCGCCAGCAGCCAAGGACCGGGCCAGAGGAGGTCAGATACGCAGTATTTT	CASSQGPGQRRSDTQYF
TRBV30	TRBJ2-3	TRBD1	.	TGTGCCTGGAGTGGGGGACAGGGTACAGATACGCAGTATTTT	CAWSGGQGTDTQYF
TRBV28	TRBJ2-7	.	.	TGTGCCAGCAGTTTATTCTCAGGGGGGCTCTACGAACAGTACTTC	CASSLFSGGLYEQYF
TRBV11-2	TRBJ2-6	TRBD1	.	TGTGCCAGCAGCTTACGACAGACAGGGTACCACGTCCTGACTTTC	CASSLRQTGYHVLTF
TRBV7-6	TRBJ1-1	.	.	TGTGCCAGCAGCTCGGCCACCGGGACACAGAGAGAAGCTTTCTTT	CASSSATGTQREAFF
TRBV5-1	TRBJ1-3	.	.	TGCGCCAGCAGCTTGGTGGCAGGGTCGGGAAACACCATATATTTT	CASSLVAGSGNTIYF
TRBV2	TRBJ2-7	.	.	TGTGCCAGCAGTGTAGGAGGCCCCCTCGAGCAGTACTTC	CASSVGGPLEQYF
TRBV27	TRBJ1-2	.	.	TGTGCCAGCAGTCCAACAGGGCTGGGCTACACCTTC	CASSPTGLGYTF
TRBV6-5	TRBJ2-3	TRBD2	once	TGTGCCAGCAGTTACCTTAGCGGGGGGGAAGATACGCAGTATTTT	CASSYLSGGEDTQYF
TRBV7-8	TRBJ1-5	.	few	TGTGCCAGCAGCCCAGGGCAGATGGGGTCAAATCAGCCCCAGCATTTT	CASSPGQMGSNQPQHF
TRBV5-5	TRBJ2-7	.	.	TGTGCCAGCAGCCCAGAAAGATCCTACGAGCAGTACTTC	CASSPERSYEQYF
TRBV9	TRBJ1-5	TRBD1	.	TGTGCCAGCAGCGTAGCTGGGGACAGGTCCCAGCCCCAGCATTTT	CASSVAGDRSQPQHF
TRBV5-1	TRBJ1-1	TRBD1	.	TGCGCCAGCAGCTTGCCCTTACCGGGACAGGGTGAAGCTTTCTTT	CASSLPLPGQGEAFF
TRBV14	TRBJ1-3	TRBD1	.	TGTGCCAGCAGCCAAGGCAGGGGGCTCGGAAACACCATATATTTT	CASSQGRGLGNTIYF
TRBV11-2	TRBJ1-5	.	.	TGTGCCAGCAGCGCGACAGCTGATAGCAATCAGCCCCAGCATTTT	CASSATADSNQPQHF
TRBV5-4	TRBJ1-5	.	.	TGTGCCAGCAGCTTGGGCGGAGGCAATCAGCCCCAGCATTTT	CASSLGGGNQPQHF
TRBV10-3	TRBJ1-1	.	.	TGTGCCATCAGTTCAGCCCAGGGGACTTTCTTT	CAISSAQGTFF
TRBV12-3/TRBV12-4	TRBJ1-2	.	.	TGTGCCAGCAGTTTAGGGGCAGCTACCTACACCTTC	CASSLGAATYTF